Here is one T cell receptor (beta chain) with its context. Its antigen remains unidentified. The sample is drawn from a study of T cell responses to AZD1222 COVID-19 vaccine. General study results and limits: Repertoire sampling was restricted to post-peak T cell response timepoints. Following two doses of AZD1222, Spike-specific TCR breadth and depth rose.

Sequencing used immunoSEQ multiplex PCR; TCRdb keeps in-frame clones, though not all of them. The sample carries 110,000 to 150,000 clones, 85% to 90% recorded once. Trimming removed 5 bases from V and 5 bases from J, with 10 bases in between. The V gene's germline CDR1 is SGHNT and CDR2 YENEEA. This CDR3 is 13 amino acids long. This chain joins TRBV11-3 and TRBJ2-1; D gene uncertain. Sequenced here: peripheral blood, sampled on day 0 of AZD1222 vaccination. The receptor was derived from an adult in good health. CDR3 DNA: TGTGCCAGCAGCCCAAACACGGACAATGAGCAGTTCTTC. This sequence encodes CASSPNTDNEQFF.